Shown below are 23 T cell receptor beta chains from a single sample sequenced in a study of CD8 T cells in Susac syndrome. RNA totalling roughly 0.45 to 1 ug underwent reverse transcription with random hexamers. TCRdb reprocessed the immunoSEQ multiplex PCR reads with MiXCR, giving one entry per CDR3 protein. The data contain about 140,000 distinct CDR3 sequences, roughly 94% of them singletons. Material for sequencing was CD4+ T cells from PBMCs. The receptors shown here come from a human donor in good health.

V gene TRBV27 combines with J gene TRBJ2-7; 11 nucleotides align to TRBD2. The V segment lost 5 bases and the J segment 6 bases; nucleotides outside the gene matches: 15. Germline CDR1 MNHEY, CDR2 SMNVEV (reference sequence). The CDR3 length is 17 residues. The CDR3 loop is CASSHSAPTSGSSEQYF. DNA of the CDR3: TGTGCCAGCAGTCATTCGGCACCTACTAGCGGGAGTAGCGAGCAGTACTTC.

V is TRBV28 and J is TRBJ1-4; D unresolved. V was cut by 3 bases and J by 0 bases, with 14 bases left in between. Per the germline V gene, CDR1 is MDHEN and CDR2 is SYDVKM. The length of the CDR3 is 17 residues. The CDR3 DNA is TGTGCCAGCAGTTTCGCAGGAAATCAGGCAACTAATGAAAAACTGTTTTTT. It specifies CASSFAGNQATNEKLFF.

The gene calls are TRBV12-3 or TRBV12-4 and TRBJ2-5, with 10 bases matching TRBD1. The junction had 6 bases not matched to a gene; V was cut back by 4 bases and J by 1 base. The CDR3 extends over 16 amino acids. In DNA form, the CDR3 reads TGTGCCAGCAGTTCGGGACAGGGGAAGCTCCAAGAGACCCAGTACTTC. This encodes CASSSGQGKLQETQYF.

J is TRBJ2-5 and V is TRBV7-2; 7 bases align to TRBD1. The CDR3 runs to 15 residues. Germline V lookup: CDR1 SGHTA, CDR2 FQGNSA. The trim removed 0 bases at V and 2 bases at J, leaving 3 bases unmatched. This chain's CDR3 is CASSLAGQFQETQYF. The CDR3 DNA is TGTGCCAGCAGCTTAGCGGGACAGTTTCAAGAGACCCAGTACTTC.

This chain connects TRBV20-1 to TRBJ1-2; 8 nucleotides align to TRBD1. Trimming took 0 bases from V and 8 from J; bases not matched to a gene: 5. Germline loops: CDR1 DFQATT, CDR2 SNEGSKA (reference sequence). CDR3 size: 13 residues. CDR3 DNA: TGCAGTGCTAGAGACGGTCAGGGGGCGGGCTACACCTTC. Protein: CSARDGQGAGYTF.

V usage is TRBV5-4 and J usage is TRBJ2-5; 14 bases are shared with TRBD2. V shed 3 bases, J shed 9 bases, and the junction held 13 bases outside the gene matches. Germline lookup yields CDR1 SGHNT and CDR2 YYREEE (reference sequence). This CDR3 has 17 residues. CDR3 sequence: CASSSGGLAGDKVSQYF. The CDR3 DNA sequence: TGTGCCAGCAGCTCGGGGGGACTAGCGGGAGACAAGGTATCCCAGTACTTC.

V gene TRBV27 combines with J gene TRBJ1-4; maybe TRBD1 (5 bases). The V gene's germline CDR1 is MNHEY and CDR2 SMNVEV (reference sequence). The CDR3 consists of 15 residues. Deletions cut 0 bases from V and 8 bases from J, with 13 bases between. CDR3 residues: CASSLSGTRDEKLFF. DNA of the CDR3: TGTGCCAGCAGTTTATCCGGGACCCGGGACGAAAAACTGTTTTTT.

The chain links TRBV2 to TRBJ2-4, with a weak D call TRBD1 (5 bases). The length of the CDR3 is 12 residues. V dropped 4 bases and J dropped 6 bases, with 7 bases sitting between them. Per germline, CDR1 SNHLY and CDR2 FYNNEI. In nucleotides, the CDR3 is TGTGCCAGCAGTGCTCAGGGAAACATTCAGTACTTC. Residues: CASSAQGNIQYF.

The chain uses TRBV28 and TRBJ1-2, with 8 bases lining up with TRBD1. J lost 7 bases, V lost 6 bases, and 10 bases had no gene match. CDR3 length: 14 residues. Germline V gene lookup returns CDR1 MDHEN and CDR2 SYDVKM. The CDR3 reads CASSLRQGKGGYTF. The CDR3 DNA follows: TGTGCCAGCAGCTTAAGACAGGGGAAGGGTGGCTACACCTTC.

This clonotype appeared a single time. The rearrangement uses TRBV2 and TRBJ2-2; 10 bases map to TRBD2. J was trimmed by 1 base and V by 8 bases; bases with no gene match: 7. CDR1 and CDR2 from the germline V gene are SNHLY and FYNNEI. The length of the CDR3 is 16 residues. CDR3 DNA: TGTGCCAGCTGGTATAGCGGGAGGTTGAACACCGGGGAGCTGTTTTTT. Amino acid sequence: CASWYSGRLNTGELFF.

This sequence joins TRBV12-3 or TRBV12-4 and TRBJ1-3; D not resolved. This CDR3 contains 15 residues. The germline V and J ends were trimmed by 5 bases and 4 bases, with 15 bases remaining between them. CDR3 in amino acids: CASSPDGRSGNTIYF. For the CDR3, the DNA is TGTGCCAGCAGTCCGGACGGGCGGTCCGGAAACACCATATATTTT.

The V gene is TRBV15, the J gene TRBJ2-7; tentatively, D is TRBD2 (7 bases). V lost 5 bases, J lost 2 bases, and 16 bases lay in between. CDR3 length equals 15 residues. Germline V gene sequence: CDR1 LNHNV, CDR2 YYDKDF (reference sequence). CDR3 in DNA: TGTGCCACCAGCGGCGGACTAGAGGGGGCCTACGAGCAGTACTTC. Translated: CATSGGLEGAYEQYF. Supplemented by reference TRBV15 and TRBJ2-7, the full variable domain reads DAMVIQNPRYQVTQFGKPVTLSCSQTLNHNVMYWYQQKSSQAPKLLFHYYDKDFNNEADTPDNFQSRRPNTSFCFLDIRSPGLGDTAMYLCATSGGLEGAYEQYFGPGTRLTVT.

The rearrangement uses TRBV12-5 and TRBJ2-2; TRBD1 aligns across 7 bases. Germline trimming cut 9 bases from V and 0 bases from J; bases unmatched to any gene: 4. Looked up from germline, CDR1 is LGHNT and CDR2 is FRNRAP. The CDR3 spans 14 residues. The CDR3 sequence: CASPGTANTGELFF. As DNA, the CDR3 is TGTGCTAGCCCCGGGACAGCGAACACCGGGGAGCTGTTTTTT.

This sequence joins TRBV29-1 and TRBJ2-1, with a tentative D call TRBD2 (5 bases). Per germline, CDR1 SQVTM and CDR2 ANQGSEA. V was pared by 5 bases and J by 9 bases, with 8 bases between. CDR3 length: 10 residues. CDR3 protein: CSVKSGEQFF. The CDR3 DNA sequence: TGCAGCGTTAAGAGCGGTGAGCAGTTCTTC.

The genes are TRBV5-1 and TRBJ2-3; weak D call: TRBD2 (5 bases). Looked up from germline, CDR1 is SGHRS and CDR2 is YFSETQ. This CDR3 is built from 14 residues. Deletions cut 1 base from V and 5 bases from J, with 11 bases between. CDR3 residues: CASSLLTGEDTQYF. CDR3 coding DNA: TGCGCCAGCAGCTTGTTGACCGGGGAAGATACGCAGTATTTT.

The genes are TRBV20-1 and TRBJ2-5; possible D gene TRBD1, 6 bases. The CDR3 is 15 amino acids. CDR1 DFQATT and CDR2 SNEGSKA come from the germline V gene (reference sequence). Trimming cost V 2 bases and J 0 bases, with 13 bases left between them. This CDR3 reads CSARMGQLYQETQYF. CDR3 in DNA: TGCAGTGCTAGAATGGGACAACTGTACCAAGAGACCCAGTACTTC.

The CDR3 nucleotides read TGTGCCAGCAGTTTAGGGCGACAGTACCGCCCGGCCCAGCATTTT. Its translation: CASSLGRQYRPAQHF. The chain joins TRBV12-3 or TRBV12-4 to TRBJ1-5; D may be TRBD1 (5 bases). This CDR3 comprises 15 residues. Trimming removed 1 base from V and 11 bases from J, with 18 bases in between.

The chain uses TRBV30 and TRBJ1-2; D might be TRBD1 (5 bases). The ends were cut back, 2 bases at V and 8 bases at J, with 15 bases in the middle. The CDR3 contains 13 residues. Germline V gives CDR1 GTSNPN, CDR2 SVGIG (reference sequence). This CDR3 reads CAWSYGARLGYTF. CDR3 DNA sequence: TGTGCCTGGAGTTACGGGGCTAGGCTGGGCTACACCTTC.

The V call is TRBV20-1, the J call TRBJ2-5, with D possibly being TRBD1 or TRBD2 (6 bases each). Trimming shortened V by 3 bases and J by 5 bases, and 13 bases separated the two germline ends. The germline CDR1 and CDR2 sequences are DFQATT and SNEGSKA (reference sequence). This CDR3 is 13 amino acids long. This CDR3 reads CSASPGGGETQYF. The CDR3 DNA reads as TGCAGTGCTAGCCCCGGAGGGGGGGAGACCCAGTACTTC.

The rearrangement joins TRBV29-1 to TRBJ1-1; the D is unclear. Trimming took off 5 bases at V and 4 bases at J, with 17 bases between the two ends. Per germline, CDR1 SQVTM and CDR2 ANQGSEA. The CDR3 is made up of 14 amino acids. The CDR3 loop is CSVLFEAAATEAFF. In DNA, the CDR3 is TGCAGCGTTCTTTTTGAAGCCGCGGCCACTGAAGCTTTCTTT.

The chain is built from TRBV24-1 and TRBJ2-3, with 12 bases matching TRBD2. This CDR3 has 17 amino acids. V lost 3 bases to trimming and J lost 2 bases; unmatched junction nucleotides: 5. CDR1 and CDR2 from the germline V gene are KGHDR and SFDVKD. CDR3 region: CATSDLTSGSHTDTQYF. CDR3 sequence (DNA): TGTGCCACCAGTGATCTGACTAGCGGGAGCCACACAGATACGCAGTATTTT.

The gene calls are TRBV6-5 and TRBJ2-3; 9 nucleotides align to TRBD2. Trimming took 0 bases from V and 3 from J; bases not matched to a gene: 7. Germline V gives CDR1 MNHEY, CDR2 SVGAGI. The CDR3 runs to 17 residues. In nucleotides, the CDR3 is TGTGCCAGCAGTTACTCGACCCTAGCGGGAAGGACAGATACGCAGTATTTT. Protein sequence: CASSYSTLAGRTDTQYF.

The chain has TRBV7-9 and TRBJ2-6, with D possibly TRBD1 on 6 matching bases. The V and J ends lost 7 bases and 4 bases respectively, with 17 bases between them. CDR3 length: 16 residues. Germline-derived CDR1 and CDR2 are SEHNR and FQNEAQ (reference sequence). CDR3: CASTTEQGKGANVLTF. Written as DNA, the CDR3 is TGTGCCAGCACCACAGAACAGGGAAAAGGGGCCAACGTCCTGACTTTC.